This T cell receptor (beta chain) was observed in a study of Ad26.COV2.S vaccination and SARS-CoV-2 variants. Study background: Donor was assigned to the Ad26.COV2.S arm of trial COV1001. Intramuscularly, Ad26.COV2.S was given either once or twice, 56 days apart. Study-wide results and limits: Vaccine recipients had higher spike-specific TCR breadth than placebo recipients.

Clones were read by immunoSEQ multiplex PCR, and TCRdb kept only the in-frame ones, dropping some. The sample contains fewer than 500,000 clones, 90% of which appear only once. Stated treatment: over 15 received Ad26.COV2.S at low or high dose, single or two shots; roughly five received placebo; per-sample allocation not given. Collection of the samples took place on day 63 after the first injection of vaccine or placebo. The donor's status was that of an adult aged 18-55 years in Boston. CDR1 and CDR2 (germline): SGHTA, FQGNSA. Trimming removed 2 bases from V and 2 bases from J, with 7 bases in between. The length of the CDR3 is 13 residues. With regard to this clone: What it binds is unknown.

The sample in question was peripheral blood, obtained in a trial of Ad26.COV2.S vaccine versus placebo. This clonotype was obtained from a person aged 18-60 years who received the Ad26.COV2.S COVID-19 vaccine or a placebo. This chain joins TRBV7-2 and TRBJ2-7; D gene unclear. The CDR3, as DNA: TGTGCCAGCAGCTTATCCAGGCCCTACGAGCAGTACTTC. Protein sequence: CASSLSRPYEQYF.